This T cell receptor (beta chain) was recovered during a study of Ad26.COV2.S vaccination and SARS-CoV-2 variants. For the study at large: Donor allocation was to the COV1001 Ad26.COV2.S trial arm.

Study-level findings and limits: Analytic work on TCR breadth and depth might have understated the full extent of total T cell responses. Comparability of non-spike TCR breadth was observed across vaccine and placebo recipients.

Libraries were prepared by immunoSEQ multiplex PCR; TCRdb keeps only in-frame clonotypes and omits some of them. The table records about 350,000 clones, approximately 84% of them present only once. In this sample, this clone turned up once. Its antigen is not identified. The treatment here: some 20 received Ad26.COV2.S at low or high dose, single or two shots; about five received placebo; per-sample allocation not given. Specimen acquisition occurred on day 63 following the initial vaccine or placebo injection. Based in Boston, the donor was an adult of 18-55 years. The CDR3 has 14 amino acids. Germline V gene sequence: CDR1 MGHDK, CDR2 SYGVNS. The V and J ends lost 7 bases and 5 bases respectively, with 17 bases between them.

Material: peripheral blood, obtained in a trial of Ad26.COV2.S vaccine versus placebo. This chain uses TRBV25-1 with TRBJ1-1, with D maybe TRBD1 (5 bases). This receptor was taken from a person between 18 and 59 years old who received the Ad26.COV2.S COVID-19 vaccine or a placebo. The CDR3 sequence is CASIEGARATEAFF. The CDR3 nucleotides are TGTGCCAGCATAGAAGGCGCCAGGGCGACTGAAGCTTTCTTT.